The following is a T cell receptor beta chain sequence with its context. The specificity of this receptor is unknown. No base-level quality is on record; no much larger clone is a single base apart. For commercial TCRB immunosequencing, 400 to 550 nanograms of biopsy DNA were submitted for each sample. Adaptive Biotechnology amplified the CDR3 regions from genomic DNA with a two-step multiplex PCR designed to control amplification bias. In the first PCR, primers covered every V and J gene segment, and in the second PCR, barcodes and Illumina adapters were added. CDR3 libraries were sequenced using an Illumina instrument. The authors' pipeline ran thus. Analysis combined the vendor-provided pipelines with custom analysis of raw data in R/Bioconductor under R version 3.3.0. Clonality, ranging from 0 to 1, was calculated as the inverse of the normalised Shannon entropy of all productive clones. High-frequency clones were defined as the share of the repertoire occupied by the top 100 clones, with only clones passing a 95% confidence test being retained. Repertoire diversity was measured with the Simpson index, and overlap between samples was measured with the Morisita-Horn index. In TCRdb, the immuneACCESS table is reduced to in-frame sequences with V and J assigned. These tables do not hold every clone; where another copy was compared, an unresolved V gene accounts for under half, and the others remain unexplained. V, J and clone size are taken as reported in that table, and D and trimming were inferred from the DNA itself. The table for this sample lists about 12,000 clones; around four fifths of them were counted only once. The top ten clones comprise 9.5% to 13% of the sample.

Sample time point, as interpreted from the label and publication: neoterminal ileum biopsy at postoperative endoscopy, about 6 months after surgery. Adults with ileal or ileocolonic Crohn's disease and an indication for ileocolonic resection were eligible for inclusion. Before DNA extraction, whole ileal mucosal biopsies were kept frozen at -80 degrees C. Genomic DNA was isolated from frozen whole biopsies using a TRizol-based method, and the DNA was quantified with a NanoDrop 2000 spectrophotometer. The sample is drawn from a study of T cell repertoires in ileal Crohn's disease (dated by TCRdb to the late 2010s). Looking at the study overall: The median duration of disease was roughly 8.2 years, and at the time of surgery roughly 38% of patients were active smokers. Every patient underwent surgery because of a complication, which was stricturing disease in roughly 60% and penetrating disease in around 39%. About half of the patients received postoperative therapy: 11 received thiopurines and roughly 17 received anti-TNF agents. Neoterminal ileum biopsies obtained at postoperative colonoscopy were designated as M6 samples. A prospective multicentre cohort supplied the roughly 57 Crohn's disease patients whose TCR repertoires were analysed. The study ran alongside a multicentre cohort designed to identify predictors of early endoscopic recurrence after ileocolonic resection. Endoscopic postoperative recurrence was defined as a Rutgeerts score above i0. The study sequenced fewer than 200 mucosal samples from around 52 patients, taken at several locations on the surgical specimen and at postoperative endoscopy.

What the study reported, not specific to this receptor: Mucosal CD4 and CD8 T cells were sorted and sequenced only in a subgroup of patients, whose size was not stated. Endoscopic recurrence was found to be associated with higher high-frequency clone percentages at surgery, and recurrence was observed in all patients with clonality above 26.8% (18/57). Postoperative endoscopy was performed at varying times within the first year after surgery, with a median delay of roughly 6.3 months. A significantly higher proportion of clonal expansions was observed in active smokers at surgery than in non-smokers (approximately 26% vs 20%, p=0.02). Sorted CD8 T cells carried more high-frequency clones than CD4 T cells, suggesting mucosal expansions were mainly CD8.

This sequence was found in an adult with Crohn's disease. Sequencing input: ileal tissue.

The DNA sequence reads TGTGCCAGCAGCCAAGTTGCGGGAGCCACAGATACGCAGTATTTT. It translates as CASSQVAGATDTQYF. The chain is made from TRBV4-2 and TRBJ2-3; 7 bases in the middle match TRBD2. Sequences LGHNA (CDR1) and YNFKEQ (CDR2) are obtained from the germline V gene. From the cysteine up to the phenylalanine, the CDR3 has a length of 15 residues. CDR3 DNA is the only sequence kept; it has 45 bases, read in frame from the first base. The germline V end is reduced by 1 base and the J end by 2 bases; junction bases left unmatched: 3.